This T cell receptor (beta chain) was observed in a study of shared clonotypes between healthy human individuals. Broader study findings: Some clonotypes were shared by all four sorted-subset donors, while others were not shared. The non-shared ones had lower generation probabilities than the shared ones.

For this clone: Antigen: not known.

Several immunoSEQ plates received, in even portions, the genomic DNA of each subset. Sorted-subset replicate PCR reactions contained approximately 190 ng DNA, corresponding to about 30,000 T cell genomes. Sequenced by immunoSEQ multiplex PCR; TCRdb stores in-frame clones only, minus some. The table has some 2.4 million clones, 80% to 95% seen once; the top ten hold roughly 0.39%. The sequencing input was naive CD4+ T cells from PBMCs. The subset: CD45RA+ positively selected. The TCR sequence derives from a man between 18 and 35 years old in good health. Some clones in this sample may be carry-over from other donors' samples.

CDR3 sequence (DNA): TGTGCCAGCGGAGGTTACCGTCCCTCCTACAATGAGCAGTTCTTC. This sequence encodes CASGGYRPSYNEQFF. The chain links TRBV6-1 to TRBJ2-1; TRBD2 is a possible D gene (5 bases). The V end lost 8 bases, the J end lost 0 bases, and 14 bases lay between the germline ends. Germline lookup yields CDR1 MNHNS and CDR2 SASEGT. The CDR3 has 15 amino acids.